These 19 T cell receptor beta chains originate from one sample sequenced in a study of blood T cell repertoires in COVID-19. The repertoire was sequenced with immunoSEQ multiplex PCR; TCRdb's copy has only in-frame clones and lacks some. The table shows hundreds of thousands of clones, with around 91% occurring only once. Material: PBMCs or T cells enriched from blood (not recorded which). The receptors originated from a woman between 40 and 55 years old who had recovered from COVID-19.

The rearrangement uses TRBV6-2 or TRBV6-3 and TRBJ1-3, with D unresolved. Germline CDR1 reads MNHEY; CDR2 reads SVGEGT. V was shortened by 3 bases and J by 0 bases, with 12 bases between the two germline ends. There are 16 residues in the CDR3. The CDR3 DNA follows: TGTGCCAGCAGTTATCCCCGGACTAGCTCTGGAAACACCATATATTTT. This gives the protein CASSYPRTSSGNTIYF.

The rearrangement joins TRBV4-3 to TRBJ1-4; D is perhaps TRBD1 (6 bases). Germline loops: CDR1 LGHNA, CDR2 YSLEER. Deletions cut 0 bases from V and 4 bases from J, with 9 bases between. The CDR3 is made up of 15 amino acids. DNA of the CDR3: TGCGCCAGCAGCCAAGATGGACAGCATAATGAAAAACTGTTTTTT. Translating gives CASSQDGQHNEKLFF.

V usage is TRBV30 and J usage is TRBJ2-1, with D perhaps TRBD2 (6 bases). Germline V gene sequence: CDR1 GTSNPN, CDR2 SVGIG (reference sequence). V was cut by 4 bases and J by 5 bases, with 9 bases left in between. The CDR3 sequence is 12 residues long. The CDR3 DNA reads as TGTGCCTGGACCCCGGGGGACAATGAGCAGTTCTTC. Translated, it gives CAWTPGDNEQFF. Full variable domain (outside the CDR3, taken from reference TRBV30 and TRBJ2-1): SQTIHQWPATLVQPVGSPLSLECTVEGTSNPNLYWYRQAAGRGLQLLFYSVGIGQISSEVPQNLSASRPQDRQFILSSKKLLLSDSGFYLCAWTPGDNEQFFGPGTRLTVL.

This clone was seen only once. CDR3 protein: CASSQDLGYTEAFF. The DNA of the CDR3 is TGCGCCAGCAGCCAAGATCTCGGGTACACTGAAGCTTTCTTT. The genes are TRBV4-3 and TRBJ1-1; D gene ambiguous. Germline assignment: CDR1 LGHNA and CDR2 YSLEER. V was clipped by 0 bases and J by 3 bases, with 8 bases between them. The CDR3 totals 14 residues.

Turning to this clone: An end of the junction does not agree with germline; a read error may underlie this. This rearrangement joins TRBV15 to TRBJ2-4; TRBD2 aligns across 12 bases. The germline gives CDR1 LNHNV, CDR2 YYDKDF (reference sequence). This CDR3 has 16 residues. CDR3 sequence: CATSRASGRARNIQYF. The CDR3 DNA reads TGTGCCACCAGCAGGGCTAGCGGGAGGGCCAGAAACATTCAGTACTTC.

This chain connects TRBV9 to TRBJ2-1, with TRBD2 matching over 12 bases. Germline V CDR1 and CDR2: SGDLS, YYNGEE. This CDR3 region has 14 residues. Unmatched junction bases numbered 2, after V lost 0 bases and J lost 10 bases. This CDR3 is CASSVGTSGTEQFF. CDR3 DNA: TGTGCCAGCAGCGTAGGGACTAGCGGGACCGAGCAGTTCTTC.

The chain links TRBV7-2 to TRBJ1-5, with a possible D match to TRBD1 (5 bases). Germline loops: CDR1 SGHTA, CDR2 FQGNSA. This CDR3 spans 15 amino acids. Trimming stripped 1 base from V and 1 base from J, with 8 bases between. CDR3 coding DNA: TGTGCCAGCAGCTTAGGGTCAGGGAGCAATCAGCCCCAGCATTTT. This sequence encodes CASSLGSGSNQPQHF.

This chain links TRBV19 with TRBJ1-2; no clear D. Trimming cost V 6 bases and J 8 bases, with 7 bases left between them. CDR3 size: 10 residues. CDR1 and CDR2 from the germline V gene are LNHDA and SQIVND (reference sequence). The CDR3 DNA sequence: TGTGCCAGTAGCCAAAAAGGCTACACCTTC. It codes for CASSQKGYTF.

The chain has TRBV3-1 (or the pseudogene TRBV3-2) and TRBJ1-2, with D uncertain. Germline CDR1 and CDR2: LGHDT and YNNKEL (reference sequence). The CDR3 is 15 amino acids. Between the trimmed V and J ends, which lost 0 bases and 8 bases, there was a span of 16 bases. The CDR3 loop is CASSQDMTTPGGYTF. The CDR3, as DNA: TGTGCCAGCAGCCAAGACATGACAACTCCGGGAGGCTACACCTTC.

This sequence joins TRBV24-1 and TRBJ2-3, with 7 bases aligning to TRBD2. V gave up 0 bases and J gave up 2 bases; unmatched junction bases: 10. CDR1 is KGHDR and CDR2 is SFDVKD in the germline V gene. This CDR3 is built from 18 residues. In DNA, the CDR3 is TGTGCCACCAGTGATTTGAGCCTGGCAGCGGGGAACACAGATACGCAGTATTTT. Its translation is CATSDLSLAAGNTDTQYF.

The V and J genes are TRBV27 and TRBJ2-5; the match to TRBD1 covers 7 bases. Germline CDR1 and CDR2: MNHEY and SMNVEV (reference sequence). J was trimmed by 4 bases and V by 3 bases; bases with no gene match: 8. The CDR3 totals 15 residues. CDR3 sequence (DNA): TGTGCCAGCAGTTTCGAGACAGGGAGTGGAGAGACCCAGTACTTC. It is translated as CASSFETGSGETQYF.

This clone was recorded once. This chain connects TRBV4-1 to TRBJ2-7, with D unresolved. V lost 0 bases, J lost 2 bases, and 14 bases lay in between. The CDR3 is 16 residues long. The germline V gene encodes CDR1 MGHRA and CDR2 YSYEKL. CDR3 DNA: TGCGCCAGCAGCCAAGATCGGGTTAGCTCTCCCTACGAGCAGTACTTC. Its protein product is CASSQDRVSSPYEQYF.

CDR3 in amino acids: CASSLVGLTSTDTQYF. The DNA of the CDR3 is TGTGCCAGCAGTTTGGTTGGACTAACTAGCACAGATACGCAGTATTTT. The chain recombines TRBV28 with TRBJ2-3; a weak D match, TRBD2 (6 bases). CDR1 is MDHEN and CDR2 is SYDVKM in the germline V gene. The CDR3 has 16 residues. The germline V and J ends were trimmed by 3 bases and 0 bases, with 13 bases remaining between them.

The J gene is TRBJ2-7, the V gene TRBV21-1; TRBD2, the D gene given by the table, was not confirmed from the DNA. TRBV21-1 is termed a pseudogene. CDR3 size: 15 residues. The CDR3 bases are TGTGCCAGCAGCAAAGATAGCGGGAGCTCCTACGAGCAGTACTTC. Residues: CASSKDSGSSYEQYF.

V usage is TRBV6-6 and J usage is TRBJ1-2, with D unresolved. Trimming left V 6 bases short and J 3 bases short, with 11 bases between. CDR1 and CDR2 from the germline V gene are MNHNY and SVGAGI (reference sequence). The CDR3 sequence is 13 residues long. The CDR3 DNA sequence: TGTGCCAGCAGGCGGGGTTTTGACTATGGCTACACCTTC. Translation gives CASRRGFDYGYTF.

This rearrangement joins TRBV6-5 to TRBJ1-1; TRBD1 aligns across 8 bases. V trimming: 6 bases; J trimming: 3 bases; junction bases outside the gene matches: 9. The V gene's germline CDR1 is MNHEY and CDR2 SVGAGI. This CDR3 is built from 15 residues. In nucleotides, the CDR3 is TGTGCCAGCAGCCAACGTAGGACAGGGCACACTGAAGCTTTCTTT. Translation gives CASSQRRTGHTEAFF.

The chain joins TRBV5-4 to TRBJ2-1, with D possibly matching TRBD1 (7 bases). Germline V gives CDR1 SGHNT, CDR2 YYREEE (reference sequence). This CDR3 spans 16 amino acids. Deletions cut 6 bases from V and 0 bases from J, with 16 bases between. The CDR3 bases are TGTGCCAGCACCCTCGGGGGACAGAGCTCCTACAATGAGCAGTTCTTC. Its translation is CASTLGGQSSYNEQFF.

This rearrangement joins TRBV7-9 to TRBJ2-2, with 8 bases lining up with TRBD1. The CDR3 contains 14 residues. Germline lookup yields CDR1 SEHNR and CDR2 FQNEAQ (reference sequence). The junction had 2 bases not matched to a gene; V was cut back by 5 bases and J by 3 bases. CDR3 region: CASSPDRDTGELFF. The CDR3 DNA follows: TGTGCCAGCAGCCCGGACAGGGACACCGGGGAGCTGTTTTTT. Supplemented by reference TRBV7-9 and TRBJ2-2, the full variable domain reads DTGVSQNPRHKITKRGQNVTFRCDPISEHNRLYWYRQTLGQGPEFLTYFQNEAQLEKSRLLSDRFSAERPKGSFSTLEIQRTEQGDSAMYLCASSPDRDTGELFFGEGSRLTVL.

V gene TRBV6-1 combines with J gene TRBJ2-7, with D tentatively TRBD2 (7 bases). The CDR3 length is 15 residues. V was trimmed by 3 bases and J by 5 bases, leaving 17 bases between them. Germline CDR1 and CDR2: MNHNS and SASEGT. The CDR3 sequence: CASSDFNQGTNEQYF. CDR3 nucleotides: TGTGCCAGCAGTGATTTTAACCAGGGGACTAACGAGCAGTACTTC.